This T cell receptor (beta chain) stems from a study of CD8+ T cells in alopecia areata. Findings and limits, study-wide: On tofacitinib, scalp and blood still held many of the expanded lesional clones. In scalp samples, resident alphabeta T cells of normal skin are also sequenced. On tofacitinib, scalp clonality and expanded CD8+ clones among top 100 fell significantly.

As to this clone: Its target is not known.

Treatment in this sample: oral pan-JAK inhibitor, 5-10 mg twice daily. TCR sequencing used cDNA made by reverse transcription of extracted RNA. The assay was immunoSEQ multiplex PCR, and TCRdb's table has in-frame clones only and misses some. Of 200,000 to 250,000 clones detected, approximately 72% appear once; the ten largest clones hold around 1.2%. The clonotype was recovered from a human donor with alopecia areata. The sample was CD4+ T cells sorted from blood, taken at approximately week 44, from a patient treated with tofacitinib.

The CDR3 sequence: CASSHPGRLGIYEQYF. CDR3 nucleotide sequence: TGCGCCAGCAGCCATCCAGGGAGGCTAGGTATCTACGAGCAGTACTTC. The rearrangement links TRBV4-3 to TRBJ2-7, with D possibly TRBD2 on 6 matching bases. The CDR3 runs 16 residues. V was trimmed by 3 bases and J by 3 bases, leaving 18 bases between them. Looked up from germline, CDR1 is LGHNA and CDR2 is YSLEER.